This TCR beta chain came from a study of cytomegalovirus exposure and HLA in healthy donors. This CDR3 is built from 16 residues. Germline-derived CDR1 and CDR2 are KGHSH and LQKENI. V was shortened by 3 bases and J by 2 bases, with 17 bases between the two germline ends. Primers included in the PCR were 60 Vbeta and 13 Jbeta primers. Data came from immunoSEQ multiplex PCR; TCRdb stores just in-frame clones and leaves some out. The table lists around 210,000 clones, 70% to 80% of them singletons, with nearly 0.4% in the top ten. General study results and limits: Among the most significant clusters, several appeared linked to common viral pathogens in a later analysis. It was shown in a later analysis that HLA-associated TCR beta chains were more clonally expanded than other, equally common chains. V- and J-gene trimming of TCR beta was linked (in a later analysis) to a missense DCLRE1C variant.

To note about this clone: Its antigen is unknown.

Material: PBMCs. This TCR derives from a male donor in good health and CMV-seropositive. The chain carries TRBV18 and TRBJ2-7; a possible D gene is TRBD2 (5 bases). CDR3 region: CASSPDLVRAPYEQYF. The DNA for the CDR3 is TGTGCCAGCTCACCTGATCTGGTGCGGGCCCCCTACGAGCAGTACTTC.